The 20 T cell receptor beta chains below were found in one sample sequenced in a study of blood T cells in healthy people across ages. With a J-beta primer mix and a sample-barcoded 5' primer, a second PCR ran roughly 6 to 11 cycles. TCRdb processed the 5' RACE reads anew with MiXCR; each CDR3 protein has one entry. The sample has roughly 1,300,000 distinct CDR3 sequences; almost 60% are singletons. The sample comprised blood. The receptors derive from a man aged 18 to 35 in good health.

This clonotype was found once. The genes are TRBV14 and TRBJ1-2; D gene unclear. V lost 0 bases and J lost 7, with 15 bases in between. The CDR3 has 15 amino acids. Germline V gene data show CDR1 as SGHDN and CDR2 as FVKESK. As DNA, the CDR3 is TGTGCCAGCAGCCAAGATCGGACGCCGCGAAGTGGCTACACCTTC. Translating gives CASSQDRTPRSGYTF.

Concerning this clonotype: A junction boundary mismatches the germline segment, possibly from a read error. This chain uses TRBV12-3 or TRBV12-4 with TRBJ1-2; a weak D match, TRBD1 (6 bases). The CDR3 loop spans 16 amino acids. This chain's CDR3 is CASSSRPDSSNYGFTF. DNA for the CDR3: TGTGCCAGCAGTTCACGCCCGGACAGTTCTAACTATGGCTTCACCTTC.

The CDR3 DNA sequence: TGCGCCAGCAGCCAAGATATAACAGGGGGCTACGAGCAGTACTTC. Its translation: CASSQDITGGYEQYF. The chain employs TRBV4-1 and TRBJ2-7; 8 positions match TRBD1. The CDR3 sequence is 15 residues long. The V and J ends lost 0 bases and 3 bases, in that order; junction bases with no gene match: 4. CDR1 and CDR2 (germline): MGHRA, YSYEKL.

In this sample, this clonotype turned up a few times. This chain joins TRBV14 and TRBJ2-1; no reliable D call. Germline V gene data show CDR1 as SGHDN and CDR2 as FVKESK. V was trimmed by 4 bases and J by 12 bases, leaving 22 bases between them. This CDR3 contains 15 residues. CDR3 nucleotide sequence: TGTGCCAGCAGCCCAGACACGGCCGTATACAATTTGCAGTTCTTC. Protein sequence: CASSPDTAVYNLQFF. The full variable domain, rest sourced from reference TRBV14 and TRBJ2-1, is EAGVTQFPSHSVIEKGQTVTLRCDPISGHDNLYWYRRVMGKEIKFLLHFVKESKQDESGMPNNRFLAERTGGTYSTLKVQPAELEDSGVYFCASSPDTAVYNLQFFGPGTRLTVL.

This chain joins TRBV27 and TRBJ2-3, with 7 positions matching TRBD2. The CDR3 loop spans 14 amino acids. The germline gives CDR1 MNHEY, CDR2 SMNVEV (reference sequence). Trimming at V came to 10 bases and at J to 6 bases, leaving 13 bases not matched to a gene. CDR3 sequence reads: CATAGSGLRDTQYF. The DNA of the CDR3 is TGTGCCACCGCCGGTAGCGGGTTGCGCGATACGCAGTATTTT.

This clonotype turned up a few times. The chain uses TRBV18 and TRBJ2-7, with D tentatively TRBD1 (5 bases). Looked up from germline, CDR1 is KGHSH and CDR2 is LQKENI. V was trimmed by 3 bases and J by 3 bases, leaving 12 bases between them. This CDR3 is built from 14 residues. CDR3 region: CASSPTSGFYEQYF. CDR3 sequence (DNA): TGTGCCAGCTCACCGACATCAGGGTTCTACGAGCAGTACTTC.

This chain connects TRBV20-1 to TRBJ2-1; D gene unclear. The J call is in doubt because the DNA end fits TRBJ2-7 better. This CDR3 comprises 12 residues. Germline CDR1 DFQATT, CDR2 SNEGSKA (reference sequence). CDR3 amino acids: CSAKDGYNEQYF. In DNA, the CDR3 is TGCAGTGCGAAGGACGGCTACAATGAGCAGTACTTC.

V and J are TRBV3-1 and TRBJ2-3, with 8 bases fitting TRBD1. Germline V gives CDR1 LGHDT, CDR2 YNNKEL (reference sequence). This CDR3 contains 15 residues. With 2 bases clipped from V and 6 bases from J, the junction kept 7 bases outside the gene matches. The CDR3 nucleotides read TGTGCCAGCAGCCAATCGAGGGGACAGGCGGATACGCAGTATTTT. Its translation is CASSQSRGQADTQYF.

The CDR3 reads CASSFGAGDTEAFF. The CDR3 DNA sequence: TGTGCCAGCAGCTTTGGGGCGGGGGACACTGAAGCTTTCTTT. The chain carries TRBV7-8 and TRBJ1-1, with a tentative D call TRBD1 (5 bases). The CDR3 covers 14 residues. The V gene's germline CDR1 is SGHVS and CDR2 FQNEAQ. Trimming shortened V by 3 bases and J by 3 bases, and 11 bases separated the two germline ends.

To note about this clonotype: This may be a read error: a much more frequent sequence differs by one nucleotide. CDR3 bases: TGTGCCGGCAATAAGGGTTCCGGACTACCCTACGAGCAGTACTTC. It yields the protein CAGNKGSGLPYEQYF. The V and J genes are TRBV6-2 or TRBV6-3 and TRBJ2-4; TRBD2 might be the D (6 bases). The J call is doubtful: the DNA matches TRBJ2-7 better. The CDR3 loop spans 15 amino acids. Germline V gives CDR1 MNHEY, CDR2 SVGEGT.

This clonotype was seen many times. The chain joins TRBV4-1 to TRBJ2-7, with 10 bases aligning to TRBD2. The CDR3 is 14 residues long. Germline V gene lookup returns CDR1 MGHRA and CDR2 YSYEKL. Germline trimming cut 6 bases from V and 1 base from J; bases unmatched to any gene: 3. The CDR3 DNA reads TGCGCCAGCAGTCCAGCGGGAGGGTCCTACGAGCAGTACTTC. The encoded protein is CASSPAGGSYEQYF.

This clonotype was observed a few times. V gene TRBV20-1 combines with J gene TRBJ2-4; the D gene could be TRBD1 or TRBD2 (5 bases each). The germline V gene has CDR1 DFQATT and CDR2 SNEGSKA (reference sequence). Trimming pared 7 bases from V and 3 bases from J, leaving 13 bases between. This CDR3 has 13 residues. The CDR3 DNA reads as TGCAGTGTCGAGGGGTTCGGCAAAAACATTCAGTACTTC. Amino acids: CSVEGFGKNIQYF.

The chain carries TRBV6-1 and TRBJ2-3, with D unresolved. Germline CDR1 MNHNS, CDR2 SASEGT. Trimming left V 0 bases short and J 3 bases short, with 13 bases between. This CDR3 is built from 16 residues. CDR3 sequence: CASSEAVGARTDTQYF. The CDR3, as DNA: TGTGCCAGCAGTGAAGCTGTGGGCGCCAGGACAGATACGCAGTATTTT.

CDR3 loop: CASSFGTGASSYEQYF. The CDR3 DNA follows: TGTGCCAGCAGCTTTGGGACAGGGGCCTCTTCCTACGAGCAGTACTTC. V usage is TRBV13 and J usage is TRBJ2-7, with 10 bases matching TRBD1. Trimming cost V 3 bases and J 1 base; bases outside gene matches: 6. This CDR3 has 16 amino acids. Germline V gene lookup returns CDR1 PRHDT and CDR2 FYEKMQ (reference sequence).

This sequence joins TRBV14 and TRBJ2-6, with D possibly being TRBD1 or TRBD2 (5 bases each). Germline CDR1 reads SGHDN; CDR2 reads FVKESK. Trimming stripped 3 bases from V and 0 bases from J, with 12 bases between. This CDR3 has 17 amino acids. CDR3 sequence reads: CASSHGGRRSGANVLTF. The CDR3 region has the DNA TGTGCCAGCAGCCATGGGGGACGCCGCTCTGGGGCCAACGTCCTGACTTTC.

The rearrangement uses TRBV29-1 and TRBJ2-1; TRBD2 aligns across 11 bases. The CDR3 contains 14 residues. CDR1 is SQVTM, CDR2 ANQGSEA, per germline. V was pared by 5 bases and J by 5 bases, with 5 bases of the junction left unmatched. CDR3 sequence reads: CSVSTSGKNNEQFF. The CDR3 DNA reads TGCAGCGTTTCGACTAGCGGGAAGAACAATGAGCAGTTCTTC.

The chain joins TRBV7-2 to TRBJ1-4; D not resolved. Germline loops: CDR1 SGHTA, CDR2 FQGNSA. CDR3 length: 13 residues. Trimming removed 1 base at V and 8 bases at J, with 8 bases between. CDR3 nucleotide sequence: TGTGCCAGCAGCTTAGGTGTCCAGGAAAAACTGTTTTTT. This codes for CASSLGVQEKLFF.

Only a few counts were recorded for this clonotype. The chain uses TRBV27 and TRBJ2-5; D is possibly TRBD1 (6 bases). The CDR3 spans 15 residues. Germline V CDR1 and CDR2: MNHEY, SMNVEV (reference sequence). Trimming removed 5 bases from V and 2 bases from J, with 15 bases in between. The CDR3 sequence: CASSTTRTAQETQYF. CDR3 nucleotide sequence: TGTGCCAGCAGTACCACCAGGACAGCACAAGAGACCCAGTACTTC.

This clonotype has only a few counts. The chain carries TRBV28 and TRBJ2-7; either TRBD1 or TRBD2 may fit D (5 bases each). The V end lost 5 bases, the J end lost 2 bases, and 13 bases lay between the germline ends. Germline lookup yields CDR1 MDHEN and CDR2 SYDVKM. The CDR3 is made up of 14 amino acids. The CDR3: CASSRGLGPYEQYF. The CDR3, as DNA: TGTGCCAGCAGTCGGGGCCTAGGACCCTACGAGCAGTACTTC.

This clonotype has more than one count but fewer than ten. DNA of the CDR3: TGCAGCGGGGTAGCGGGGTACAATGAGCAGTTCTTC. This translates into CSGVAGYNEQFF. The V gene is TRBV29-1, the J gene TRBJ2-1; TRBD2 matches at 8 bases. CDR1 is SQVTM and CDR2 is ANQGSEA in the germline V gene. This CDR3 region has 12 residues. The V gene end was trimmed by 7 bases and the J gene end by 4 bases; junction bases not matched to a gene: 3.